One and the same sample provided the 7 T cell receptor beta chains below, sequenced in a study of identical twins. TCRdb redid the calling of the 5' RACE reads with MiXCR, one entry per CDR3 protein. This sample carries 700,000 or so distinct CDR3 sequences, 8.6% of them seen once, and the ten largest clones take roughly 0.97%. These same records also appear under a second study, on yellow fever vaccine responses in identical twins.

The source material was PBMCs. These TCRs come from a woman younger than 30 in good health.

The chain uses TRBV20-1 and TRBJ2-1; 8 nucleotides agree with TRBD1. CDR1 and CDR2 (germline): DFQATT, SNEGSKA (reference sequence). The CDR3 consists of 16 residues. The J segment lost 3 bases and the V segment lost 5 bases, leaving 12 bases of the junction unmatched. The CDR3 DNA follows: TGCAGTGCTTCAGCCACCGGGACAGGATTCTACAATGAGCAGTTCTTC. Translated: CSASATGTGFYNEQFF.

The chain employs TRBV29-1 and TRBJ2-3; D might be TRBD2 (7 bases). CDR1 is SQVTM and CDR2 is ANQGSEA in the germline V gene. Trimming removed 8 bases from V and 9 bases from J, with 21 bases in between. CDR3 length equals 13 residues. CDR3 nucleotides: TGCAGCTTTCTCCTACAGGGAGGGGGAACGCAGTATTTT. This translates into CSFLLQGGGTQYF.

Only a few counts were recorded for this clonotype. This chain links TRBV28 with TRBJ2-1; no clear D gene. The CDR3 is 16 residues long. Germline assignment: CDR1 MDHEN and CDR2 SYDVKM. Trimming left V 5 bases short and J 9 bases short, with 23 bases between. The CDR3 coding sequence is TGTGCCAGCAGTCTTACCCCCCGGCGCGGATCCGCTGAGCAGTTCTTC. This encodes CASSLTPRRGSAEQFF.

This clonotype was observed at least ten times. J is TRBJ2-5 and V is TRBV6-1; 7 nucleotides match TRBD2. Looked up from germline, CDR1 is MNHNS and CDR2 is SASEGT. This CDR3 has 14 residues. The J segment lost 4 bases and the V segment lost 6 bases, leaving 8 bases of the junction unmatched. The CDR3 coding sequence is TGTGCCAGCAGCGGGAACTGGGGGGGAGAGACCCAGTACTTC. Its translation: CASSGNWGGETQYF.

The chain combines TRBV29-1 with TRBJ2-1; TRBD1 matches at 7 bases. This CDR3 spans 14 amino acids. Germline V gives CDR1 SQVTM, CDR2 ANQGSEA. V was clipped by 5 bases and J by 8 bases; unmatched bases: 12. CDR3 protein: CSVNRDRASHEQFF. The CDR3 DNA reads TGCAGCGTTAACCGGGACAGAGCTTCGCATGAGCAGTTCTTC.

The chain combines TRBV6-5 with TRBJ2-2; TRBD1 might be the D (5 bases). Deletions cut 2 bases from V and 8 bases from J, with 9 bases between. CDR3 length: 13 residues. The germline V gene encodes CDR1 MNHEY and CDR2 SVGAGI. CDR3 bases: TGTGCCAGCAGTTACACAAGGGGAGGGGAGCTGTTTTTT. This translates into CASSYTRGGELFF.

This clonotype occurred many times. The chain carries TRBV11-1 and TRBJ2-1; D is possibly TRBD2 (7 bases). Germline V gives CDR1 SGHAT, CDR2 FQDESV (reference sequence). The V end was cut by 7 bases, the J end by 6 bases, with 22 bases between. The CDR3 sequence is 16 residues long. The CDR3 region has the DNA TGTGCCAGCAATGAGGGCGGGGGACAAACCTCCAATGAGCAGTTCTTC. Translated, it gives CASNEGGGQTSNEQFF.